This T cell receptor beta chain was identified during a study of OX40 agonist ivuxolimab in advanced cancers. Study information: Aged roughly 23 to 80 with a mean of approximately 57 years, they were approximately 79% male. Study results and caveats: Partial responders at 0.1-3.0 mg/kg showed near-lowest clonal expansion. At doses 0.1 to 3.0 mg/kg, CD4+ and CD8+ clones expanded.

About this clone itself: What it recognizes is unknown.

Only in-frame clones appear in the TCRdb table, and some are missing; sequencing was by immunoSEQ multiplex PCR. The data contain some 39,000 clones, around 87% of them singletons. Germline assignment: CDR1 MNHEY and CDR2 SMNVEV (reference sequence). Trimming took 4 bases from V and 9 from J, leaving 19 bases between them. There are 15 residues in the CDR3. Sequenced material: CD4+ or CD8+ T cells sorted from blood, taken in a trial of the OX40 agonist ivuxolimab. The sequence was collected from an adult with an advanced solid tumor such as melanoma, head and neck, liver or kidney cancer. The V call is TRBV27, the J call TRBJ2-1, with D perhaps TRBD2 (6 bases). Here the CDR3 reads CASSSTYGTWVEQFF. For the CDR3, the DNA is TGTGCCAGCAGTTCCACCTACGGGACTTGGGTTGAGCAGTTCTTC.